Below are 32 T cell receptor beta chains sequenced from a single sample in a study of T cell repertoires in cytomegalovirus infection. These TCRs' antigens remain unknown. TCRdb re-derived calls from the reads in MiXCR, one entry per CDR3 protein. The sample shows fewer than 900,000 distinct CDR3 sequences, 25% to 35% of them seen only once. This sample comprised cultured CD8+ T cells from PBMCs, obtained from culture after CMV antigen stimulation. Source of these receptors: a human donor in good health (CMV status not recorded). Some clones in this sample may be carry-over from other donors' samples.

J is TRBJ2-3 and V is TRBV4-1; D call uncertain. Trimming removed 0 bases from V and 3 bases from J, with 19 bases in between. Germline V gene data show CDR1 as MGHRA and CDR2 as YSYEKL. The length of the CDR3 is 18 residues. The CDR3 here is CASSQDPRYRARTDTQYF. The DNA for the CDR3 is TGCGCCAGCAGCCAAGATCCCCGGTATAGGGCCAGGACAGATACGCAGTATTTT.

In this sample, this clonotype turned up once. The CDR3 DNA follows: TGCGCCAGCAGCCAAGATGGACGACGTAAGACTGAAGCTTTCTTT. It encodes CASSQDGRRKTEAFF. The chain links TRBV4-3 to TRBJ1-1; D is unclear. The CDR3 totals 15 residues. Germline V gives CDR1 LGHNA, CDR2 YSLEER. V was cut by 0 bases and J by 5 bases, with 13 bases left in between.

The sample holds a few counts of this clonotype. This sequence joins TRBV12-3 or TRBV12-4 and TRBJ1-1; D uncertain. The V and J ends lost 5 bases and 1 base respectively, with 11 bases between them. CDR3 length: 14 residues. The CDR3 DNA follows: TGTGCCAGCAGTATTGATACGGGGAACACTGAAGCTTTCTTT. Protein product: CASSIDTGNTEAFF.

The chain uses TRBV6-2 or TRBV6-3 and TRBJ2-2; TRBD2 might be the D (5 bases). Trimming stripped 8 bases from V and 2 bases from J, with 21 bases between. CDR3 length: 17 residues. Germline V gene data show CDR1 as MNHEY and CDR2 as SVGEGT. CDR3 region: CASYKDVRAPNTGELFF. DNA for the CDR3: TGTGCCAGCTACAAAGACGTGCGGGCGCCAAACACCGGGGAGCTGTTTTTT.

There are a few counts of this clonotype. The chain uses TRBV12-3 or TRBV12-4 and TRBJ2-2, with D unresolved. This CDR3 spans 14 amino acids. The V end lost 6 bases, the J end lost 4 bases, and 12 bases lay between the germline ends. The CDR3 DNA reads as TGTGCCAGCAGACCGCCGGAAACCACCGGGGAGCTGTTTTTT. It codes for CASRPPETTGELFF.

This clonotype was detected a few times. V usage is TRBV6-8 and J usage is TRBJ2-3; possibly TRBD1 for D (5 bases). The CDR3 length is 16 residues. Deletions cut 0 bases from V and 8 bases from J, with 18 bases between. CDR1 MNHGY and CDR2 SAAAGT come from the germline V gene. CDR3 in DNA: TGTGCCAGCAGTTACTCATCAGGGTGGGCCGAAGGTACGCAGTATTTT. This codes for CASSYSSGWAEGTQYF.

The chain combines TRBV6-4 with TRBJ1-6; possibly TRBD1 for D (5 bases). The CDR3 totals 14 residues. Germline V gives CDR1 MRHNA, CDR2 SNTAGT. The V gene lost 5 bases and the J gene lost 6 bases, with 11 bases spanning the gap. This CDR3 reads CASSTGISNSPLHF. The CDR3 nucleotides read TGTGCCAGCAGTACAGGAATTTCTAATTCACCCCTCCACTTT.

The table lists this clonotype with many counts. V and J are TRBV7-8 and TRBJ2-4; D is perhaps TRBD1 (6 bases). Trimming stripped 5 bases from V and 4 bases from J, with 18 bases between. From germline, CDR1 is SGHVS and CDR2 FQNEAQ. CDR3 length equals 16 residues. CDR3 bases: TGTGCCAGCAGCCCTAGCTGGGGGCCGGATAAAAACATTCAGTACTTC. This translates into CASSPSWGPDKNIQYF.

The V and J genes are TRBV10-3 and TRBJ2-7; 9 bases fit TRBD1. The CDR3 sequence is 14 residues long. The germline V gene encodes CDR1 ENHRY and CDR2 SYGVKD. Trimming cost V 4 bases and J 2 bases; bases outside gene matches: 3. CDR3 nucleotides: TGTGCCATCAGTGTCGGGACAGGGCCCTACGAGCAGTACGTC. It encodes CAISVGTGPYEQYV.

This clonotype appeared a few times. The chain uses TRBV11-2 and TRBJ2-1; 8 nucleotides line up with TRBD2. V lost 7 bases, J lost 6 bases, and 11 bases stayed unmatched. The CDR3 covers 15 residues. Germline lookup yields CDR1 SGHAT and CDR2 FQNNGV. Here the CDR3 DNA reads TGTGCCAGCATCCTCCCGGGGGGGCCAAGCAATGAGCAGTTCTTC. Its translation is CASILPGGPSNEQFF.

Only a few counts were recorded for this clonotype. The CDR3 spells CASRKGVGDEQFF. The DNA for the CDR3 is TGTGCCAGTAGAAAGGGTGTGGGCGATGAGCAGTTCTTC. The chain is built from TRBV19 and TRBJ2-1; D call uncertain. The CDR3 runs to 13 residues. Trimming pared 6 bases from V and 8 bases from J, leaving 14 bases between. CDR1 and CDR2 from the germline V gene are LNHDA and SQIVND (reference sequence).

This clonotype was detected once. The V gene is TRBV6-5, the J gene TRBJ2-7, with D possibly matching TRBD1 (5 bases). Germline V gene data show CDR1 as MNHEY and CDR2 as SVGAGI. The CDR3 sequence is 13 residues long. V shed 6 bases and J shed 6 bases, with 15 bases lying between them. CDR3 protein: CASSPLAGLEQYV. DNA for the CDR3: TGTGCCAGCAGCCCCCTCGCAGGGCTCGAGCAGTACGTC.

The chain recombines TRBV6-6 with TRBJ2-3; 9 nucleotides agree with TRBD2. V lost 6 bases to trimming and J lost 1 base; unmatched junction nucleotides: 8. This CDR3 has 16 residues. CDR1 is MNHNY and CDR2 is SVGAGI in the germline V gene (reference sequence). The CDR3 sequence: CASSYQRGAGTDTQYF. The CDR3 DNA is TGTGCCAGCAGCTATCAGCGGGGGGCGGGCACAGATACGCAGTATTTT.

This clonotype came up a few times. V and J are TRBV20-1 and TRBJ1-5; no clear D gene. The CDR3 sequence is 18 residues long. V gave up 5 bases and J gave up 3 bases, with 26 bases separating them. In germline, CDR1 is DFQATT, CDR2 SNEGSKA (reference sequence). CDR3 DNA sequence: TGCAGTGCTCCGACTATCAGCAGGTCCGGGCCCTACAATCAGCCCCAGCATTTT. Its translation is CSAPTISRSGPYNQPQHF.

This clonotype was detected only a few times. The rearrangement uses TRBV12-3 or TRBV12-4 and TRBJ2-7; D is possibly TRBD2 (6 bases). The CDR3 is 13 amino acids. V was cut by 6 bases and J by 6 bases, with 15 bases left in between. The CDR3: CASSPGGEREQYF. The CDR3 nucleotides are TGTGCCAGCAGCCCTGGCGGGGAACGCGAGCAGTACTTC.

As concerns this clonotype: A much larger clonotype is one base distant, so this may be a read error. The rearrangement joins TRBV12-3 or TRBV12-4 to TRBJ1-6, with D uncertain. The CDR3 sequence is 15 residues long. CDR3 nucleotide sequence: TGTGCCGGCAGTTTCGGCAGCTCCTATAATTCACCCCTCCACTTT. It translates to CAGSFGSSYNSPLHF.

This sequence joins TRBV19 and TRBJ1-2; D unclear. V gave up 3 bases and J gave up 5 bases, with 16 bases separating them. The CDR3 contains 15 residues. Germline CDR1 is LNHDA and CDR2 is SQIVND (reference sequence). DNA of the CDR3: TGTGCCAGTAGTATTTCTCCAGACCCGAGGTATGGCTACACCTTC. Protein sequence: CASSISPDPRYGYTF.

The rearrangement links TRBV4-1 to TRBJ1-4, with D unresolved. The CDR3 extends over 16 amino acids. V lost 1 base, J lost 0 bases, and 9 bases lay in between. The germline CDR1 and CDR2 sequences are MGHRA and YSYEKL. For the CDR3, the DNA is TGCGCCAGCAGCCAAGGTCAGGCTCCAACTAATGAAAAACTGTTTTTT. Encoded protein: CASSQGQAPTNEKLFF.

The chain couples TRBV12-5 to TRBJ2-4; D remains unclear. The CDR3 extends over 12 amino acids. V was pared by 5 bases and J by 5 bases, with 7 bases between. The germline V gene encodes CDR1 LGHNT and CDR2 FRNRAP. The CDR3 protein is CASGAGENIQYF. The CDR3 coding sequence is TGTGCTAGTGGTGCAGGTGAAAACATTCAGTACTTC.

This chain links TRBV6-2 or TRBV6-3 with TRBJ1-5; D may be TRBD1 (6 bases). CDR3 length: 13 residues. The V and J ends lost 6 bases and 5 bases respectively, with 11 bases between them. Germline assignment: CDR1 MNHEY and CDR2 SVGEGT. CDR3 protein: CASRRDIYQPQHF. CDR3 bases: TGTGCCAGCAGGAGGGACATCTATCAGCCCCAGCATTTT.

The J gene is TRBJ1-1, the V gene TRBV6-1, with D possibly matching TRBD1 (6 bases). This CDR3 is built from 17 residues. V was pared by 6 bases and J by 2 bases, with 22 bases between. The germline CDR1 and CDR2 sequences are MNHNS and SASEGT. The CDR3 protein is CASSYTMRGDLNTEAFF. In DNA form, the CDR3 reads TGTGCCAGCAGCTACACGATGAGGGGGGACCTAAACACTGAAGCTTTCTTT.

The chain is built from TRBV7-9 and TRBJ1-2; unclear D gene. The germline CDR1 and CDR2 sequences are SEHNR and FQNEAQ (reference sequence). The CDR3 is 14 amino acids. Trimming removed 5 bases at V and 8 bases at J, with 18 bases between. CDR3 nucleotides: TGTGCCAGCAGCCCTGGGCCGCCCCAAAAGGGCTACACCTTC. As protein: CASSPGPPQKGYTF. Together with reference TRBV7-9 and TRBJ1-2, the CDR3 gives the full variable domain: DTGVSQNPRHKITKRGQNVTFRCDPISEHNRLYWYRQTLGQGPEFLTYFQNEAQLEKSRLLSDRFSAERPKGSFSTLEIQRTEQGDSAMYLCASSPGPPQKGYTFGSGTRLTVV.

This clonotype was seen more than once but under ten times. This CDR3 reads CSASHILDEPIYEQYV. CDR3 DNA sequence: TGCAGTGCTAGTCACATCCTGGATGAGCCCATCTACGAGCAGTACGTC. The V gene is TRBV20-1, the J gene TRBJ2-7; D gene ambiguous. The CDR3 runs to 16 residues. Deletions cut 3 bases from V and 3 bases from J, with 21 bases between. CDR1 and CDR2 (germline): DFQATT, SNEGSKA (reference sequence).

V usage is TRBV7-9 and J usage is TRBJ2-7, with unresolved D. The CDR3 extends over 13 amino acids. The germline CDR1 and CDR2 sequences are SEHNR and FQNEAQ (reference sequence). Trimming took off 1 base at V and 8 bases at J, with 12 bases between the two ends. DNA for the CDR3: TGTGCCAGCAGCTTAGGACCGTTCTATCAGCAGTACGTC. Its protein product is CASSLGPFYQQYV.

The table lists this clonotype with many counts. V gene TRBV7-6 combines with J gene TRBJ2-1; 7 positions match TRBD2. J gave up 5 bases and V 1 base, and 8 bases lay outside the gene matches. The CDR3 covers 16 residues. Germline V gene data show CDR1 as SGHVS and CDR2 as FNYEAQ. CDR3 sequence: CASSLGSLATNNEQFF. CDR3 nucleotide sequence: TGTGCCAGCAGCTTAGGGTCACTAGCGACGAACAATGAGCAGTTCTTC.

This chain links TRBV7-9 with TRBJ1-2, with D perhaps matching TRBD1 (5 bases). CDR3 length equals 15 residues. CDR1 and CDR2 from the germline V gene are SEHNR and FQNEAQ (reference sequence). Deletions cut 8 bases from V and 7 bases from J, with 23 bases between. The CDR3 DNA is TGTGCCAGCTATCACCAGCCCCCGGGGCATGGTGGCTACACCTTC. Its protein is CASYHQPPGHGGYTF. The full variable domain, its missing parts supplied by reference TRBV7-9 and TRBJ1-2, is DTGVSQNPRHKITKRGQNVTFRCDPISEHNRLYWYRQTLGQGPEFLTYFQNEAQLEKSRLLSDRFSAERPKGSFSTLEIQRTEQGDSAMYLCASYHQPPGHGGYTFGSGTRLTVV.

In this sample, this clonotype turned up many times. The chain couples TRBV12-3 or TRBV12-4 to TRBJ2-7; TRBD1 agrees at 7 bases. V shed 6 bases, J shed 0 bases, and the junction held 11 bases outside the gene matches. The CDR3 is made up of 16 amino acids. Here the CDR3 DNA reads TGTGCCAGCAGCCCAACAGGGGCCGCGAGCTCCTACGAGCAGTACTTC. As protein: CASSPTGAASSYEQYF.

This CDR3 is CASSETRGPELNQPQHF. CDR3 bases: TGTGCCAGCAGTGAAACACGGGGCCCGGAATTGAATCAGCCCCAGCATTTT. V gene TRBV6-1 combines with J gene TRBJ1-5, with a weak D call TRBD1 (5 bases). Trimming took off 2 bases at V and 4 bases at J, with 18 bases between the two ends. Germline assignment: CDR1 MNHNS and CDR2 SASEGT. The CDR3 is 17 residues long.

A few counts support this clonotype. This chain connects TRBV6-1 to TRBJ1-5; D is perhaps TRBD1 (5 bases). CDR1 MNHNS and CDR2 SASEGT come from the germline V gene. The V gene lost 4 bases and the J gene lost 7 bases, with 11 bases spanning the gap. The CDR3 contains 13 residues. CDR3 in amino acids: CASSGLTDQPQHF. The CDR3 DNA follows: TGTGCCAGCAGTGGACTGACAGACCAGCCCCAGCATTTT.

This clonotype showed up many times. This chain links TRBV7-2 with TRBJ2-1, with unresolved D. Germline lookup yields CDR1 SGHTA and CDR2 FQGNSA. The CDR3 has 15 residues. The ends were cut back, 5 bases at V and 4 bases at J, with 15 bases in the middle. The CDR3 DNA sequence: TGTGCCAGCAGCCCGCCTGGTGGGCCTTACAATGAGCAGTTCTTC. As protein: CASSPPGGPYNEQFF.

This chain joins TRBV7-6 and TRBJ2-3; D is perhaps TRBD1 (6 bases). V was trimmed by 4 bases and J by 8 bases, leaving 19 bases between them. The CDR3 length is 15 residues. Germline values: CDR1 SGHVS, CDR2 FNYEAQ. CDR3 sequence: CASSSRQVSQGTQYF. The CDR3 DNA reads as TGTGCCAGCAGCTCACGACAGGTATCCCAGGGTACGCAGTATTTT. The variable domain in full, with the rest retrieved from reference TRBV7-6 and TRBJ2-3, is GAGVSQSPRYKVTKRGQDVALRCDPISGHVSLYWYRQALGQGPEFLTYFNYEAQQDKSGLPNDRFSAERPEGSISTLTIQRTEQRDSAMYRCASSSRQVSQGTQYFGPGTRLTVL.

The CDR3 sequence is CASSLEARADSYNEQFF. In nucleotides, the CDR3 is TGTGCCAGCAGCTTAGAGGCGCGGGCCGACTCCTACAATGAGCAGTTCTTC. This chain connects TRBV7-6 to TRBJ2-1; tentatively, D is TRBD2 (5 bases). Deletions cut 1 base from V and 0 bases from J, with 13 bases between. Germline assignment: CDR1 SGHVS and CDR2 FNYEAQ. The length of the CDR3 is 17 residues.